This T cell receptor (beta chain) was captured by sequencing in a study of cytomegalovirus exposure and HLA in healthy donors (dated by TCRdb to the late 2010s). With regard to the full study: In an earlier analysis of some 610 of the donors, less than 350 Gb of sequence data and just under 120 million unique TCR beta sequences from about 180 million T cells were reported. An early release covering roughly 640 HLA-typed donors comprised 250 to 350 gigabases of sequencing data and roughly 85 million unique TCR sequences. Among the roughly 410 genotyped donors, 75% to 90% belonged to the genetic ancestry cluster associated with self-reported Caucasian donors. The study aimed to test whether cataloging public T cell receptors could reveal signatures of past pathogen exposure. The T cell repertoires of several hundred subjects were profiled by immunosequencing and related to cytomegalovirus serostatus. Besides the first cohort of roughly 660 subjects, a separate validation cohort made up of 120 different subjects was used. The study combined high-throughput TCR immunosequencing, statistical association of individual TCRs with disease status, and machine learning to predict cytomegalovirus infection status. A later analysis re-examined previously published TCR beta repertoires from just over 650 donors and added high-resolution HLA genotyping to investigate patterns of TCR occurrence. The later analysis used no new phenotypic data to find candidate immune exposures, relying instead on TCR beta sequences and their occurrence across donors. In an earlier analysis of 550 to 700 of the donors, high-throughput TCR beta sequencing was used to judge whether each TCR beta V gene segment behaved as functional or pseudogenic. Donor age, sex, ethnicity and CMV serostatus were collected together with the repertoire data. Genome-wide SNP genotypes for about 60% of the roughly 700 donors were used in a later genetic analysis, which treated that subset as a discovery cohort. Every discovery cohort repertoire had been produced on one sequencing platform. Both class I and class II loci were covered by HLA typing, at four-digit resolution. The number of donors typed differed by locus, with roughly 629-640 for A, B, C, DRB1 and DQB1, around 560 for DQA1, 600 to 610 for DPA1, and 472 for DPB1. Because of strong linkage in the cohort, roughly five DR-DQ haplotypes were treated as single units for association and clustering. Among about 400 genotyped donors of the cohort, an average of around 250,000 unique TCR beta nucleotide sequences was sequenced per donor, of which about 18% were non-productive.

Note on this clone: The antigen this receptor binds is unknown. One base away there is no much larger clone; base qualities are not given.

In total, roughly 710 healthy bone marrow donors made up the cohort. At the time of sampling, every cohort member was nominally healthy, though immune exposures that went unrecorded were likely present. The donor was CMV seronegative and was included in the group of several hundred seronegative cohort members. A peripheral blood sample was provided by each donor, and peripheral blood mononuclear cells were used for TCR beta sequencing. The Qiagen DNeasy Blood Extraction Kit was used to extract genomic DNA from the blood cell samples. What the authors observed across the whole study: Three of the identified cytomegalovirus-associated TCR beta chains were confirmed in vitro to be specific for cytomegalovirus antigens. Roughly uniform sequencing depth across donors was assumed in presence/absence analyses, although this assumption may not hold. Assigning TCR associations to individual alleles was difficult when HLA alleles, especially DR and DQ, strongly co-occurred. In a later analysis, the rate of TCR association differed among HLA loci, with DRB1 alleles having the most associated TCRs and HLA-C alleles having the fewest. Because some donors lacked HLA typing at each locus, the association tests relied only on the typed subset. According to a later analysis, most CMV-associated TCR beta chains appeared to be HLA-restricted, and the HLA associations seemed to be driven largely by CMV exposure. In a later analysis, several top co-occurrence clusters were reported to appear linked to parvovirus B19, influenza, CMV and Epstein-Barr virus. Because the 87-base-pair reads could not distinguish some IMGT-functional V segments, including TRBV6-2 and TRBV6-3, those segments were excluded. While some public TCRs were present in many individuals, most TCR sequences turned up only very rarely across donors. In a later genetic analysis, a missense DCLRE1C variant was associated with V-gene and J-gene trimming of TCR beta chains, and the association was replicated in an independent cohort. The classifier was reported to diagnose cytomegalovirus status with high specificity and sensitivity in both the original and validation cohorts. In a later analysis, HLA-associated TCR beta chains showed more clonal expansion and lower generation probabilities than non-associated chains that were equally common. A cluster of highly shared sequence variants was judged likely to be a technical artifact of the sequencing pipeline. A total of 164 TCR beta chains were listed by the study as associated with cytomegalovirus. According to a later genetic analysis, donors in an Asian-associated ancestry cluster had fewer N-insertions in productive TCRs than the approximately 650-donor mean. Linkage disequilibrium might explain the correlated functional status among segregating V segments, but an unknown experimental factor could not be ruled out. The authors suggested that the approach could potentially be extended to other disease states and immunological phenotypes. Because counts were too low, 15 to 20 rarely observed V segments, including chromosome 9 orphons, were left out of the earlier analysis of several hundred of the donors. A further reported finding was that TCR beta sequences accurately predicted the HLA-A and HLA-B alleles for most subjects in the first cohort. At a false discovery rate of 0.05, a later analysis linked about 17,000 TCR beta sequences to specific HLA alleles. In this cohort, only TCR beta chains were sequenced, and detectable features were limited by the absence of alpha or paired-chain data. Immune exposure information for the cohort was limited to CMV serostatus. In an earlier analysis of some 540 of the donors, most TCR beta V segments appeared in productive rearrangements about 87% or about 30% of the time, broadly matching IMGT annotations.

Library preparation employed the immunoSEQ multiplex PCR assay. For the multiplex PCR, a mixture combining 60 forward primers for TCR Vbeta segments and 13 reverse primers for TCR Jbeta segments was used. A multiplex PCR assay on genomic DNA amplified the CDR3 region of rearranged TCR beta genes. Amplified TCR beta libraries were sequenced as 87-base-pair reads on the Illumina HiSeq System. For the original study's pipeline: A later analysis counted about 80 million unique TCR beta chains across the 640 or so repertoires, and some 11 million of these chains were shared by at least two donors. Raw reads were error-corrected and collapsed into unique sequences with a nearest-neighbor algorithm that merged closely related sequences to remove PCR and sequencing errors. To assign V, D and J gene segments, CDR3 sequences were aligned to IMGT reference sequences. For a sequence to be retained, a match of at least six nucleotides to both a V gene segment and a J gene segment was required. A rearrangement counted as productive if the CDR3 had no stop codons and remained in frame with V and J, and every other rearrangement counted as non-productive. Following IMGT convention, CDR3 was defined as the stretch from the second conserved V-encoded cysteine up to the conserved J-encoded phenylalanine. Sequences without an unambiguous match to a single V gene segment were excluded from the earlier analysis of 587 of the donors. An earlier analysis of just under 600 of the donors called V segments functional above 56.7% productive rearrangements and segregating when the between-donor standard deviation exceeded 5%. A statistical classification framework was developed to diagnose cytomegalovirus status using the catalog of TCR beta chain sequences. In a later analysis, TCR nucleotide sequences were compared against IMGT/GENE-DB human TR gene sequences so that V and J genes could be assigned. Using the TCRdist pipeline, a later analysis assigned CDR3 sequences along with most-parsimonious VDJ recombination scenarios. In a later analysis, every TCR beta chain was defined by the combination of its CDR3 amino acid sequence and its V-gene family, and reads without a unique V-gene family were dropped. In a later analysis, 450 to 600 highly shared, low-generation-probability nucleotide sequences were removed to address suspected cross-contamination and a sequencing artifact. A later analysis calculated a clonal expansion index for each public chain from normalized within-repertoire ranks of inferred template counts. Generation probabilities in a later analysis came from a VDJ recombination model fitted to out-of-frame rearrangements, and those results were checked against IGoR. A later analysis scored TCR-TCR, TCR-HLA and TCR-CMV co-occurrence with hypergeometric tests, applying a repertoire-size bias correction to TCR pairs. In a later analysis, false discovery rates were estimated by permuting HLA or CMV assignments 20 times. In a later analysis, co-occurring TCRs were grouped using DBSCAN, with TCRdist sequence similarity added in when clustering inside HLA-allele-positive subsets. For co-occurrence clustering, repertoires with fewer than 30,000 or more than 120,000 public chains were excluded, along with a handful of repertoires with anomalous nucleotide sharing. As stored in TCRdb, this immuneACCESS dataset retains in-frame rearrangements with V and J assigned. A fraction of the clones does not appear; measured against another copy, unresolved V genes explain less than half of the discrepancy, and the remainder lacks a known reason. V and J calls plus clone size are reproduced from that table; the DNA served to infer D and trimming. This sample has about 130,000 clones in its table, and around 85% of those were observed once. The ten largest account for 1.5% to 2% of the sample.

Sequences SEHNR (CDR1) and FQNEAQ (CDR2) are obtained from the germline V gene (reference sequence). The CDR3 spans 14 residues, from the cysteine through the phenylalanine. Just the 42-base CDR3 DNA is kept, in frame starting at base 1. The V end gives up 8 bases and the J end 4 bases, leaving 10 bases in the junction not matched to a gene. Recombination joined TRBV7-9 with TRBJ2-5; 7 junctional bases match TRBD2. This clonotype was sampled from a boy aged 5 to 17 in good health and CMV-seronegative. The specimen was PBMCs. The CDR3 sequence is CASLASGIGETQYF. The nucleotide sequence is given as TGTGCCAGCCTAGCGAGCGGGATTGGAGAGACCCAGTACTTC. The entire variable domain, with the stretches around the CDR3 drawn from the reference TRBV7-9 and TRBJ2-5 proteins, is DTGVSQNPRHKITKRGQNVTFRCDPISEHNRLYWYRQTLGQGPEFLTYFQNEAQLEKSRLLSDRFSAERPKGSFSTLEIQRTEQGDSAMYLCASLASGIGETQYFGPGTRLLVL.